This T cell receptor (beta chain) was sequenced in a study of beta chain features in type 1 diabetes. Study background: Over all samples combined, some 110 million sorted cells were examined. The study's findings and limits: A potential influence of HLA type upon TCRB rearrangement remained unresolved herein. The VDJ junctions of type 1 diabetes patients carried fewer insertions and more deletions.

On this clone itself: Its cognate antigen is unknown.

Per the germline V gene, CDR1 is ENHRY and CDR2 is SYGVKD. Trimming took off 10 bases at V and 4 bases at J, with 16 bases between the two ends. The CDR3 has 13 residues. Reverse transcribing all isolated RNA meant expressed TCRB transcripts were sequenced. Here immunoSEQ multiplex PCR was the method, and the copy in TCRdb shows in-frame clones only, minus some. The sample shows hundreds of thousands of clones, around 30% of them seen only once. The receptor was isolated from a man younger than 35 in good health. The chain employs TRBV10-3 and TRBJ1-1; D is perhaps TRBD1 (5 bases). The material sequenced was naive CD4+ T cells from blood. CDR3 region: CATGTSGVTEAFF. The DNA for the CDR3 is TGTGCCACCGGGACTTCTGGGGTCACTGAAGCTTTCTTT.